This T cell receptor beta chain was sequenced in a study of blood T cell repertoires in COVID-19. This clone came up once. This CDR3 is 18 amino acids long. Method: immunoSEQ multiplex PCR; TCRdb's copy keeps in-frame clones and lacks some. The sample consists of fewer than 350,000 clones, 65% to 90% of them appearing once. The gene calls are TRBV21-1 and TRBJ2-3; the table names TRBD1, a call not compared with the DNA. TRBV21-1 is a pseudogene. The sequence came from a woman between 35 and 50 years old with acute COVID-19. Source material: PBMCs or T cells enriched from blood (not recorded which). The CDR3 loop reads CASSKKRGGVGRTDTQYF. CDR3 nucleotide sequence: TGTGCCAGCAGCAAAAAAAGGGGTGGGGTGGGTCGCACAGATACGCAGTATTTT.